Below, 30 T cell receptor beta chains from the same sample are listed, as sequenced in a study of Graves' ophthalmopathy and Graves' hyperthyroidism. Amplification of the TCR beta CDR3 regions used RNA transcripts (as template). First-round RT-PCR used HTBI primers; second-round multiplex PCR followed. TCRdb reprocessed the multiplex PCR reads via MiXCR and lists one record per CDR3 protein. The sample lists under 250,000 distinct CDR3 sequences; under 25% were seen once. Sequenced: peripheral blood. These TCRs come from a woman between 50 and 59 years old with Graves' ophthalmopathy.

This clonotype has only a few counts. This CDR3 is CASSDEPHYGYTF. Here the CDR3 DNA reads TGTGCCAGCAGTGATGAACCGCACTATGGCTACACCTTC. The V gene is TRBV6-1, the J gene TRBJ1-2, with D unresolved. The CDR3 contains 13 residues. V dropped 3 bases and J dropped 3 bases, with 8 bases sitting between them. Looked up from germline, CDR1 is MNHNS and CDR2 is SASEGT.

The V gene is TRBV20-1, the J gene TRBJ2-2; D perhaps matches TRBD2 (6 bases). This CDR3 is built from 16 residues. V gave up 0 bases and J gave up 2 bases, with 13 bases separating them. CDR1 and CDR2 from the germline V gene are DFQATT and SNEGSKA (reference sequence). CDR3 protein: CSARDSRLGNTGELFF. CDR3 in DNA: TGCAGTGCTAGAGATTCTCGACTAGGCAACACCGGGGAGCTGTTTTTT.

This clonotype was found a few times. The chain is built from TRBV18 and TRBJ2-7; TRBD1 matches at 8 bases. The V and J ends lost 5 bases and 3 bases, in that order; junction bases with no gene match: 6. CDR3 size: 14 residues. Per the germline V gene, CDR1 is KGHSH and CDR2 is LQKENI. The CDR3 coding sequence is TGTGCCAGCTCAGCCTTAGGACAGGGCTACGAGCAGTACTTC. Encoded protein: CASSALGQGYEQYF.

CDR3 protein: CASSTYRTKETQYF. The CDR3 DNA sequence: TGTGCCAGCAGCACTTACAGAACCAAAGAGACCCAGTACTTC. V gene TRBV28 combines with J gene TRBJ2-5; D gene ambiguous. The V end lost 6 bases, the J end lost 3 bases, and 14 bases lay between the germline ends. The germline V gene has CDR1 MDHEN and CDR2 SYDVKM. This CDR3 is built from 14 residues. Based on the CDR3 plus reference TRBV28 and TRBJ2-5, the full variable domain is DVKVTQSSRYLVKRTGEKVFLECVQDMDHENMFWYRQDPGLGLRLIYFSYDVKMKEKGDIPEGYSVSREKKERFSLILESASTNQTSMYLCASSTYRTKETQYFGPGTRLLVL.

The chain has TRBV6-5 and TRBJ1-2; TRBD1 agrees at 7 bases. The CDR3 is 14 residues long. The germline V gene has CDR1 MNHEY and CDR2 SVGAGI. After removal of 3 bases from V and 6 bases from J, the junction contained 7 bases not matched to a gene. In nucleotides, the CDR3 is TGTGCCAGCAGTTATGGGACAGTGGCCGATGGCTACACCTTC. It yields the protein CASSYGTVADGYTF.

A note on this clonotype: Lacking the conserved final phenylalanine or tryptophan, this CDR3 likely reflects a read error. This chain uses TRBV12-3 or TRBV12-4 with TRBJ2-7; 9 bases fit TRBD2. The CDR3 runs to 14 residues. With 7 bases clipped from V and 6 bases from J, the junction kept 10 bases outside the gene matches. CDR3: CASKPPGLASEQYS. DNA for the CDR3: TGTGCCAGCAAACCACCCGGACTAGCGTCCGAGCAGTACTCC.

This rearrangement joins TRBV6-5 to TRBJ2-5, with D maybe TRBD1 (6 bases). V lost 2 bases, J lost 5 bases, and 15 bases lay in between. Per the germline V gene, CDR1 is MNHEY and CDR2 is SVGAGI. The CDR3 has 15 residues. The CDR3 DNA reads TGTGCCAGCAGTTACGAAGGGGGTACAATGGAGACCCAGTACTTC. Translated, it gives CASSYEGGTMETQYF.

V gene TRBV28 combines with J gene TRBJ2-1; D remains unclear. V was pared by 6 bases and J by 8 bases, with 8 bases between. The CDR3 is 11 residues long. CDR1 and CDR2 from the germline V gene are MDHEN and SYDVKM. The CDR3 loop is CASSRRDEQFF. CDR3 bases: TGTGCCAGCAGCCGGAGAGATGAGCAGTTCTTC.

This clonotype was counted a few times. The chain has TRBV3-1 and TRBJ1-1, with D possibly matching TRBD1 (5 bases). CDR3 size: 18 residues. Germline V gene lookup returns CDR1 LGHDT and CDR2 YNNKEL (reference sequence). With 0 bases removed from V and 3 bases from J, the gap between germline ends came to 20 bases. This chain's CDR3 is CASSQDAFPGRIDTEAFF. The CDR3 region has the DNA TGTGCCAGCAGCCAAGACGCATTCCCGGGGCGGATAGACACTGAAGCTTTCTTT.

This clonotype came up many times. This CDR3 is CASSMGPKGIGELFF. In DNA form, the CDR3 reads TGTGCCAGTAGTATGGGACCCAAGGGGATCGGGGAGCTGTTTTTT. The chain combines TRBV19 with TRBJ2-2; the D call may be TRBD1 or TRBD2 (5 bases each). Trimming cost V 3 bases and J 7 bases, with 15 bases left between them. CDR1 LNHDA and CDR2 SQIVND come from the germline V gene (reference sequence). This CDR3 has 15 residues.

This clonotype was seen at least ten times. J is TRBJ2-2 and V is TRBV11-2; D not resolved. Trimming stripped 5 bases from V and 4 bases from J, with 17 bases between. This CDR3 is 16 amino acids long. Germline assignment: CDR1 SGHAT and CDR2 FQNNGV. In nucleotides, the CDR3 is TGTGCCAGCAGCCTTTCAGCCGGGTTTGGCACCGGGGAGCTGTTTTTT. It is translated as CASSLSAGFGTGELFF.

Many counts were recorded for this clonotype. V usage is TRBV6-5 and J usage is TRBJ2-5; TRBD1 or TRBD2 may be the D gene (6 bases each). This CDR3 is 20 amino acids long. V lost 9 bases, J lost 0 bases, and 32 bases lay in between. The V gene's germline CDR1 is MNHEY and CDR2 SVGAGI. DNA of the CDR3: TGTGCCAGGTTTACAAATGTGAGACCTCGGGGGCTTGGCAACCAAGAGACCCAGTACTTC. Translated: CARFTNVRPRGLGNQETQYF.

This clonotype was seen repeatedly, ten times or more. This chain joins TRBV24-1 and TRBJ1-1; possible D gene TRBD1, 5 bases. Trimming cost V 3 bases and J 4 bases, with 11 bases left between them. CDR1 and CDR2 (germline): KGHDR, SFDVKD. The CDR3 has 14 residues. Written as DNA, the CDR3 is TGTGCCACCAGTGATCATGACAGTAGCACTGAAGCTTTCTTT. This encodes CATSDHDSSTEAFF.

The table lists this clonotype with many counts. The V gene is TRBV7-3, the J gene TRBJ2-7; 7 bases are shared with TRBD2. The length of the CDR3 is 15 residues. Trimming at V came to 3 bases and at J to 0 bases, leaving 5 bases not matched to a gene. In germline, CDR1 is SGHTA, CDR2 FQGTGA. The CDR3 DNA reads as TGTGCCAGCAGCTTCCGGGACTACCTCTCCTACGAGCAGTACTTC. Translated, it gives CASSFRDYLSYEQYF.

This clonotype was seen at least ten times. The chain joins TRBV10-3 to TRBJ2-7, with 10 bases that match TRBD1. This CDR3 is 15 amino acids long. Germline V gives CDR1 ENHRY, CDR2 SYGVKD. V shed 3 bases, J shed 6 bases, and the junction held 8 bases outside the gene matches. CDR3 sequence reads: CAISDLGTGVLEQYF. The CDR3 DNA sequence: TGTGCCATCAGTGATCTCGGGACAGGGGTCCTCGAGCAGTACTTC.

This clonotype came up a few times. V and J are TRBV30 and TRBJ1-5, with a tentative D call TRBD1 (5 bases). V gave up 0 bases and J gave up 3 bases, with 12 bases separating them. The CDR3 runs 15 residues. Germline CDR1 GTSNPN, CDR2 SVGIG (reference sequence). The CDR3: CAWSVRDGINQPQHF. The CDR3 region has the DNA TGTGCCTGGAGTGTACGGGACGGTATCAATCAGCCCCAGCATTTT. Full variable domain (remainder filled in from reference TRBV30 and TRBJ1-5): SQTIHQWPATLVQPVGSPLSLECTVEGTSNPNLYWYRQAAGRGLQLLFYSVGIGQISSEVPQNLSASRPQDRQFILSSKKLLLSDSGFYLCAWSVRDGINQPQHFGDGTRLSIL.

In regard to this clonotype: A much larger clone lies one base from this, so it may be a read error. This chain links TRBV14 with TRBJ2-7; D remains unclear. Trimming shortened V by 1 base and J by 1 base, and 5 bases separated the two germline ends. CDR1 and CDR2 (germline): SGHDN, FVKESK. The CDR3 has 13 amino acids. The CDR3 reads CASSQGKSYEQYV. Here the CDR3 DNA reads TGTGCCAGCAGCCAAGGCAAGTCCTACGAGCAGTACGTC.

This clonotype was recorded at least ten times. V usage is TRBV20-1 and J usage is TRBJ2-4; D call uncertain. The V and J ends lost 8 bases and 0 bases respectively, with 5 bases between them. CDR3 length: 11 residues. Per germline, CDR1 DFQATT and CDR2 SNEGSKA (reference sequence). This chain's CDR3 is CSKQAKNIQYF. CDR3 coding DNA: TGCAGTAAGCAAGCCAAAAACATTCAGTACTTC.

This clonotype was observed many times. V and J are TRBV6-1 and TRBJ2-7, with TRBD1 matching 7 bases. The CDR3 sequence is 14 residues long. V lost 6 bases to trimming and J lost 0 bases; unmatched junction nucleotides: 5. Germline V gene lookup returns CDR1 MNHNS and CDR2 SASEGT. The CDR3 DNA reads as TGTGCCAGCAGGACGGACAGGCGCTCCTACGAGCAGTACTTC. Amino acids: CASRTDRRSYEQYF.

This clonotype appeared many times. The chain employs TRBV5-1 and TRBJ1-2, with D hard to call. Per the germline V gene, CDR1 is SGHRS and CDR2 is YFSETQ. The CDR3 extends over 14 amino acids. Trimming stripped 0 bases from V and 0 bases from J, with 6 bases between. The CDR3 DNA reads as TGCGCCAGCAGCTTGGAATCGTCTAACTATGGCTACACCTTC. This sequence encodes CASSLESSNYGYTF.

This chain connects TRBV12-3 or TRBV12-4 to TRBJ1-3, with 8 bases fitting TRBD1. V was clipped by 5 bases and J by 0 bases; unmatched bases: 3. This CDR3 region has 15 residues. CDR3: CASSRDRRSGNTIYF. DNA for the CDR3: TGTGCCAGCAGTCGGGACAGGCGCTCTGGAAACACCATATATTTT.

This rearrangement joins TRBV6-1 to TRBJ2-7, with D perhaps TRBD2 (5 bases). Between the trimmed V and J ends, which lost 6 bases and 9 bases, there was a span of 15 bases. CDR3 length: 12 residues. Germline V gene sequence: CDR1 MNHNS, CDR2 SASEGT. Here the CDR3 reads CASSVIGGGQYF. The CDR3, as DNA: TGTGCCAGCAGCGTGATCGGAGGAGGGCAGTACTTC.

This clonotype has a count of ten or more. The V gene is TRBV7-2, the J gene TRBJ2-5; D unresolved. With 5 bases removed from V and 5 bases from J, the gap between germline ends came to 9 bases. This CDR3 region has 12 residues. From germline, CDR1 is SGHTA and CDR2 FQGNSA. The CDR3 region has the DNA TGTGCCAGCAGCCCCCGAAGGGAGACCCAGTACTTC. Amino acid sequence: CASSPRRETQYF.

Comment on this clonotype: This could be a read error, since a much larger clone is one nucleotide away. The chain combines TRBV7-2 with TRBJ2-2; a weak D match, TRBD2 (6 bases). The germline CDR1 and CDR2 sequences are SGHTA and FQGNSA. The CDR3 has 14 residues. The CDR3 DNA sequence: TGTGTCAGCAGCTTAGGCGGGGCCCTTCGGGAGCTGTTTTTT. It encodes CVSSLGGALRELFF. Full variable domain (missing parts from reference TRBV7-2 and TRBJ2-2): GAGVSQSPSNKVTEKGKDVELRCDPISGHTALYWYRQSLGQGLEFLIYFQGNSAPDKSGLPSDRFSAERTGGSVSTLTIQRTQQEDSAVYLCVSSLGGALRELFFGEGSRLTVL.

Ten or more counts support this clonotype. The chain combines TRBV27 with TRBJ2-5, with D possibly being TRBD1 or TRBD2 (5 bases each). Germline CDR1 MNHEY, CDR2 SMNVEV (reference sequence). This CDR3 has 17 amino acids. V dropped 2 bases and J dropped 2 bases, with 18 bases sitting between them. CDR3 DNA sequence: TGTGCCAGCAGTTTACGGGGACGGGGTTCGATTCAAGAGACCCAGTACTTC. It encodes CASSLRGRGSIQETQYF.

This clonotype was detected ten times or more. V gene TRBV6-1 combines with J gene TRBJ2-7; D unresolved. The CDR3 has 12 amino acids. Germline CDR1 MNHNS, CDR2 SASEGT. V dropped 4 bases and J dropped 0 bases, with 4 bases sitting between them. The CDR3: CASSANSYEQYF. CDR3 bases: TGTGCCAGCAGTGCTAACTCCTACGAGCAGTACTTC.

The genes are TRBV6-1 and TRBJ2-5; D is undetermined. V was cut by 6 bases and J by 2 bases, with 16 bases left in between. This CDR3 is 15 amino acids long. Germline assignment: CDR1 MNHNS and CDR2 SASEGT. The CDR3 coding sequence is TGTGCCAGCAGCAACACTTCCGGAGCGCAAGAGACCCAGTACTTC. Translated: CASSNTSGAQETQYF.

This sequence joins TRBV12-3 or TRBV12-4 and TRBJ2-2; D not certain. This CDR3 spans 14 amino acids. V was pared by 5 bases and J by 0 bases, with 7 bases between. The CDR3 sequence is CASSMGTNTGELFF. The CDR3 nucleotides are TGTGCCAGCAGTATGGGGACGAACACCGGGGAGCTGTTTTTT.

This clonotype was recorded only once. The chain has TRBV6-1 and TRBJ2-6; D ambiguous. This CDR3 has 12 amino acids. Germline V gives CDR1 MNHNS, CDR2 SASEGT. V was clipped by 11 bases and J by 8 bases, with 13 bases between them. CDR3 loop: CASGPPTNVLTF. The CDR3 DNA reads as TGTGCCTCCGGACCTCCAACCAACGTCCTGACTTTC.

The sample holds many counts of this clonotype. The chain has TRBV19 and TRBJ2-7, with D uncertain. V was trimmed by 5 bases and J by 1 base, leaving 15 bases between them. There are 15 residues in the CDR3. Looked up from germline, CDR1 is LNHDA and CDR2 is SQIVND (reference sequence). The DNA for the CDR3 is TGTGCCAGTAGTCCGAGCCCTCGGCCGTCCTACGAGCAGTACTTC. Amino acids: CASSPSPRPSYEQYF. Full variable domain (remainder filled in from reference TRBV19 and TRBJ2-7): DGGITQSPKYLFRKEGQNVTLSCEQNLNHDAMYWYRQDPGQGLRLIYYSQIVNDFQKGDIAEGYSVSREKKESFPLTVTSAQKNPTAFYLCASSPSPRPSYEQYFGPGTRLTVT.